This record looks at one TCR beta chain sequence and its context. Sequencing was performed with immunoSEQ multiplex PCR; in TCRdb, only in-frame clones are kept and a portion is missing. This table holds roughly 250,000 clones, over 75% found once. The data originate from a study of blood T cell repertoires in COVID-19. At the level of the study: Researchers got acute and convalescent COVID-19 samples from the United States, Italy and Spain.

Germline-derived CDR1 and CDR2 are GTSNPN and SVGIG (reference sequence). Deletions cut 5 bases from V and 0 bases from J, with 8 bases between. This CDR3 contains 13 residues. Specimen: peripheral blood. This chain joins TRBV30 and TRBJ1-5, with D possibly being TRBD1 (5 bases). This TCR derives from a human donor with COVID-19, enrolled during active disease. The donor label of this sample is uncertain. The CDR3 here is CAWGADSNQPQHF. In DNA, the CDR3 is TGTGCCTGGGGGGCTGATAGCAATCAGCCCCAGCATTTT.